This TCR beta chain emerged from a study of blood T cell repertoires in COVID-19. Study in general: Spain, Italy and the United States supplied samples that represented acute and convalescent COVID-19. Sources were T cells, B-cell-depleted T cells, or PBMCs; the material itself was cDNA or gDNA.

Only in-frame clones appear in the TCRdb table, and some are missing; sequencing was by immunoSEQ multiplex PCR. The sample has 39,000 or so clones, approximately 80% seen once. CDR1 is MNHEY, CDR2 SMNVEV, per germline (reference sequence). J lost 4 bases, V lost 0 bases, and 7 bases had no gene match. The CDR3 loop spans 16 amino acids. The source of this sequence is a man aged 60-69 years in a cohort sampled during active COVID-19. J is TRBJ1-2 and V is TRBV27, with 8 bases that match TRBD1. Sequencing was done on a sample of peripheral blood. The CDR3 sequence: CASSLSDPGQAYGYTF. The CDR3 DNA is TGTGCCAGCAGTTTATCGGATCCGGGACAGGCCTATGGCTACACCTTC.